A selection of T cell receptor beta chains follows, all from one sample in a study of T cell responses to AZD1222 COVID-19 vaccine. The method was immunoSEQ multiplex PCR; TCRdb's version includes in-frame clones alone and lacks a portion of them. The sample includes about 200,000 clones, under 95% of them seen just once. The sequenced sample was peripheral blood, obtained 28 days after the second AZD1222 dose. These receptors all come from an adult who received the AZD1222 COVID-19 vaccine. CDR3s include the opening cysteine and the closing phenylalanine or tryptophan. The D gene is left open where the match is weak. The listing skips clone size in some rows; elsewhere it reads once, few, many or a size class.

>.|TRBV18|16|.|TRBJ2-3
TGTGCCAGCTCACCATTCGGGTGGCCCAACACAGATACGCAGTATTTT
CASSPFGWPNTDTQYF
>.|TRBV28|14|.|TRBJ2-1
TGTGCCAGCAAGGTTCTCCAACCCTACAATGAGCAGTTCTTC
CASKVLQPYNEQFF
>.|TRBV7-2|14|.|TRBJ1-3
TGTGCCAGCAGCTTAGCGGTGGGGACGAACACCATATATTTT
CASSLAVGTNTIYF
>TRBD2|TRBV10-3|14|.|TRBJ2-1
TGTGCCACCTCAGAGCGGGGGGGCAACAATGAGCAGTTCTTC
CATSERGGNNEQFF
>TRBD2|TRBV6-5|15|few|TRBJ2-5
TGTGCCAGCCGGTTTCTAGCGGGGGGGAGAGAGACCCAGTACTTC
CASRFLAGGRETQYF
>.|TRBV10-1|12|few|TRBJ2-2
TGCGCCAGCAGTGAGTCTACCGGGGAGCTGTTTTTT
CASSESTGELFF
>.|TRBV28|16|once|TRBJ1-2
TGTGCCAGCACCTTGGCCCCGGTGGGCCGAAACTATGGCTACACCTTC
CASTLAPVGRNYGYTF
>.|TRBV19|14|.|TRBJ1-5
TGTGCCAGTAGTATAGCAAATAGCAATCAGCCCCAGCATTTT
CASSIANSNQPQHF
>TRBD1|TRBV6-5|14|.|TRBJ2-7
TGTGCCAGCAGCAAGACAGGGTTCTCCTACGAGCAGTACTTC
CASSKTGFSYEQYF
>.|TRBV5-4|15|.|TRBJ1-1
TGTGCCAGCAGCTTGTCGGGGCTTGGAAACACTGAAGCTTTCTTT
CASSLSGLGNTEAFF
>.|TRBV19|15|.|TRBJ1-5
TGTGCCAGTAGTCCACAGGGTACATCGAATCAGCCCCAGCATTTT
CASSPQGTSNQPQHF
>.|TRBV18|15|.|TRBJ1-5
TGTGCCAGCTCACTCGGACAAGACGGGAATCAGCCCCAGCATTTT
CASSLGQDGNQPQHF
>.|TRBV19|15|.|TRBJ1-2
TGTGCCAGTAGTCCGACACGTTTCTCTAACTATGGCTACACCTTC
CASSPTRFSNYGYTF
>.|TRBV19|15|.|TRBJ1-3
TGTGCCAGTAGCCGCAGGGACCTCTCTGGAAACACCATATATTTT
CASSRRDLSGNTIYF
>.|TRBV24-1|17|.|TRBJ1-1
TGTGCCACCAGTGATTTTGACCTGACAATCTCTATCACTGAAGCTTTCTTT
CATSDFDLTISITEAFF